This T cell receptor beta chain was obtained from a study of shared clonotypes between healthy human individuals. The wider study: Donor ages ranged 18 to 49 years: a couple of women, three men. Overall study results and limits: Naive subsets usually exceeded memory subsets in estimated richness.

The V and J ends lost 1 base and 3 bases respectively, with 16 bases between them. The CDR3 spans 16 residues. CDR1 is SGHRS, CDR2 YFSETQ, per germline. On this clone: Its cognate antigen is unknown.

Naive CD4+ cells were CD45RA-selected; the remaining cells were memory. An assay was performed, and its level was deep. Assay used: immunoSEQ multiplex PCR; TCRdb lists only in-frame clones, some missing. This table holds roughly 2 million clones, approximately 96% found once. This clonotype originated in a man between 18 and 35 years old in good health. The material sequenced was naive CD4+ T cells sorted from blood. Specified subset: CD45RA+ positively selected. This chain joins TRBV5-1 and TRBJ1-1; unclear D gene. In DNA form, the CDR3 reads TGCGCCAGCAGCTTGACCCCACGGGGAGGCCACACTGAAGCTTTCTTT. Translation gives CASSLTPRGGHTEAFF. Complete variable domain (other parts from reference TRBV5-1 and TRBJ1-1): KAGVTQTPRYLIKTRGQQVTLSCSPISGHRSVSWYQQTPGQGLQFLFEYFSETQRNKGNFPGRFSGRQFSNSRSEMNVSTLELGDSALYLCASSLTPRGGHTEAFFGQGTRLTVV.